In this sample, the clone carrying this TCR beta chain turned up a few times. Its matching antigen is unknown. This record comes from a study of vaccination and CD4 T cells after COVID-19. Germline assignment: CDR1 SNHLY and CDR2 FYNNEI. The CDR3 totals 16 residues. V lost 4 bases, J lost 4 bases, and 19 bases lay in between. The study sequenced cultured CD4+ T cell DNA using the Oncomine TCR Beta short-read assay. Each CDR3 protein gets one entry after TCRdb re-called the PCR reads with MiXCR. Here the sample spans about 15,000 distinct CDR3 sequences, around 48% being singletons. Treatment denoted: approximately nine-day PBMC culture with coronavirus spike peptide pools or control peptides (ViraFEST assay).

The receptor was derived from a human donor who had recovered from COVID-19. J is TRBJ1-1 and V is TRBV2; D is perhaps TRBD1 (6 bases). Sequences were obtained from CD4+ T cells from blood, cultured in vitro. The CDR3 nucleotides are TGTGCCAGCAGTGCCGGCGGACCCTCAGGGGCCACTGAAGCTTTCTTT. This codes for CASSAGGPSGATEAFF.